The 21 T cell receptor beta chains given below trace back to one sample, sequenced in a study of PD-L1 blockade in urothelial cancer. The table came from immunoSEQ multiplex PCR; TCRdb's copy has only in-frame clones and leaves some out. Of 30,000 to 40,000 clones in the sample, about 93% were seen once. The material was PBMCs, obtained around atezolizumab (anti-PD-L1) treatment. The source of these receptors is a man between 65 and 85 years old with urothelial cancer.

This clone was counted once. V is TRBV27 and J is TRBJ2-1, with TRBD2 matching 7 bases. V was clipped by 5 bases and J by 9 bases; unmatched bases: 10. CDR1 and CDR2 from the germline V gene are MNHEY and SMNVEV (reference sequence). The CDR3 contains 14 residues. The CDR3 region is CASSRGDGWGEQFF. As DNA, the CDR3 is TGTGCCAGCAGTCGGGGGGACGGTTGGGGTGAGCAGTTCTTC.

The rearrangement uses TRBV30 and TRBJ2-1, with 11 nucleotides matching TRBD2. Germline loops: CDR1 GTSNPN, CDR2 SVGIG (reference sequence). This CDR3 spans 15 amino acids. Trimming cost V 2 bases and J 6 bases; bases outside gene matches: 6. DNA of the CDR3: TGTGCCTGGAGTACACTAGCGGGAGTCGTCAATGAGCAGTTCTTC. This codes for CAWSTLAGVVNEQFF. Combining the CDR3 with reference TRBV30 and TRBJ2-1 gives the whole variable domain SQTIHQWPATLVQPVGSPLSLECTVEGTSNPNLYWYRQAAGRGLQLLFYSVGIGQISSEVPQNLSASRPQDRQFILSSKKLLLSDSGFYLCAWSTLAGVVNEQFFGPGTRLTVL.

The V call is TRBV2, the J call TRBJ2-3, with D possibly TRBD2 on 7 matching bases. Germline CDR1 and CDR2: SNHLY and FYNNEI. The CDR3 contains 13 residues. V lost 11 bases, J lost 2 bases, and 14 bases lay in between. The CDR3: CAGGGYYTDTQYF. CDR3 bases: TGTGCCGGCGGGGGCTACTACACAGATACGCAGTATTTT.

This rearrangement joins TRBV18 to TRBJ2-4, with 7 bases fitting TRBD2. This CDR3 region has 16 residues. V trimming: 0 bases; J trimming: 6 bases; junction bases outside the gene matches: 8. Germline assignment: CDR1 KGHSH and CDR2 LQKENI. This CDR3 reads CASSPPSSASGNIQYF. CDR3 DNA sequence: TGTGCCAGCTCACCACCGTCATCGGCTAGCGGAAACATTCAGTACTTC.

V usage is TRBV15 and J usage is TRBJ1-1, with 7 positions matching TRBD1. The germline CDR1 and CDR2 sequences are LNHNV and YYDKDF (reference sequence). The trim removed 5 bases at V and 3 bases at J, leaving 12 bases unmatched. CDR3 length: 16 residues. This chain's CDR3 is CATSLSPGTAYTEAFF. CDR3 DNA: TGTGCCACCAGCCTTTCCCCCGGGACAGCTTACACTGAAGCTTTCTTT.

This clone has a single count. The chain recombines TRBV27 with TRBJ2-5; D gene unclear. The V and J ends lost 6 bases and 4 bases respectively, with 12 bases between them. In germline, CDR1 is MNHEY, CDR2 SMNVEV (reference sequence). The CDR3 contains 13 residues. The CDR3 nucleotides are TGTGCCAGCAGACCTACGGGTCGAGAGACCCAGTACTTC. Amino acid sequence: CASRPTGRETQYF.

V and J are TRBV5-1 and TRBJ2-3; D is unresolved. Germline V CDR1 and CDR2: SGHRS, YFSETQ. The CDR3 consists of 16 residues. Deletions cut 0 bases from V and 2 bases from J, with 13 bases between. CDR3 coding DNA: TGCGCCAGCAGCTTGGGGGCAGGTTTGGCCACAGATACGCAGTATTTT. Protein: CASSLGAGLATDTQYF.

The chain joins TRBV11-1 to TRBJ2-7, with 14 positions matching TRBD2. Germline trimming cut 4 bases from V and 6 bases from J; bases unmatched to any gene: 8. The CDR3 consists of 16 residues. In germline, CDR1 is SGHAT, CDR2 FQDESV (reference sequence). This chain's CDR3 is CASSSGLAGGKGEQYF. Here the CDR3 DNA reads TGTGCCAGCAGCTCCGGACTAGCGGGAGGTAAGGGCGAGCAGTACTTC.

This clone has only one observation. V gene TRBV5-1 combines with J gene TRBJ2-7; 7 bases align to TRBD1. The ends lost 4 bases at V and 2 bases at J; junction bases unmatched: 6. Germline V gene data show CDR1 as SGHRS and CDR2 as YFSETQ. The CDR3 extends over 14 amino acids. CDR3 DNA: TGCGCCAGCAGCCCGGAAGGGACAGCCTACGAGCAGTACTTC. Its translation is CASSPEGTAYEQYF.

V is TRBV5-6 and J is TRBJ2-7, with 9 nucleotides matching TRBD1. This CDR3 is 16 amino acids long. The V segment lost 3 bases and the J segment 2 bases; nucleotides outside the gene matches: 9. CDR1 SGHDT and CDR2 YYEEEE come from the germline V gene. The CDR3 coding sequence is TGTGCCAGCAGCTGGGGGACAGGGCCGCAGACCTACGAGCAGTACTTC. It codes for CASSWGTGPQTYEQYF.

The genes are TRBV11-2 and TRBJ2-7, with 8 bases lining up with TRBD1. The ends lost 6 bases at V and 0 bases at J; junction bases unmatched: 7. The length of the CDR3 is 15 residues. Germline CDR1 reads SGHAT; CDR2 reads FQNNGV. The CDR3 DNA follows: TGTGCCAGCAGAAGCACAGGGGGTCTCTCCTACGAGCAGTACTTC. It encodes CASRSTGGLSYEQYF. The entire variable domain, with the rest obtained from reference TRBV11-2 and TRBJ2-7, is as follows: EAGVAQSPRYKIIEKRQSVAFWCNPISGHATLYWYQQILGQGPKLLIQFQNNGVVDDSQLPKDRFSAERLKGVDSTLKIQPAKLEDSAVYLCASRSTGGLSYEQYFGPGTRLTVT.

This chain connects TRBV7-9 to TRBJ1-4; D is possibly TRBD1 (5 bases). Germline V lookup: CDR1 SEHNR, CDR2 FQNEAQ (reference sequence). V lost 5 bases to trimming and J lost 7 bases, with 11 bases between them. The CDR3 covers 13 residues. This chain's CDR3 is CASSQSGGEKLFF. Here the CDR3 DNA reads TGTGCCAGCAGCCAATCGGGGGGTGAAAAACTGTTTTTT.

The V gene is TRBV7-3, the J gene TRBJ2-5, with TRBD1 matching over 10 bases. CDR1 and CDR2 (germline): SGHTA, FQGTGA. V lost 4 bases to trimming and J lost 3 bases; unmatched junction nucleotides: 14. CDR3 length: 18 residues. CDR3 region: CASSSGRQGAKGEETQYF. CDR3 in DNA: TGTGCCAGCAGCTCTGGTCGACAGGGGGCAAAAGGGGAAGAGACCCAGTACTTC.

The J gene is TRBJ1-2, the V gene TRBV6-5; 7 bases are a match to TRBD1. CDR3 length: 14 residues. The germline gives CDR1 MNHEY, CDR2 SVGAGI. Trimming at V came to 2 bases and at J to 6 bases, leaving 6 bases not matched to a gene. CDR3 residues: CASSYNRGGDGYTF. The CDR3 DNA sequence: TGTGCCAGCAGTTACAACAGGGGAGGAGATGGCTACACCTTC.

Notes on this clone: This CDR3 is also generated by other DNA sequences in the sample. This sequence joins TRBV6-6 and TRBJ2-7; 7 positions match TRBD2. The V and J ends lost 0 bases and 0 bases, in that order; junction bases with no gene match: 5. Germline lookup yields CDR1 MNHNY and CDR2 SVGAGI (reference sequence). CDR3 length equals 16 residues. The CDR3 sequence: CASSYSGGALSYEQYF. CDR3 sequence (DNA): TGTGCCAGCAGTTACTCGGGAGGGGCCCTCTCCTACGAGCAGTACTTC.

In nucleotides, the CDR3 is TGTGCCAGCAGCGCGGGGCAGACCAATCAGCCCCAGCATTTT. It codes for CASSAGQTNQPQHF. This chain joins TRBV27 and TRBJ1-5; weak D call: TRBD1 (5 bases). Germline V gives CDR1 MNHEY, CDR2 SMNVEV (reference sequence). This CDR3 is built from 14 residues. The V and J ends lost 6 bases and 3 bases respectively, with 12 bases between them.

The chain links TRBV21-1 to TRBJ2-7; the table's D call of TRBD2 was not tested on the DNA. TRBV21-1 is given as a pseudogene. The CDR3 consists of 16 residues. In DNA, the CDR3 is TGTGCCAGCAGCAAAGATCCCGGGCCCCTCGGGATCGAGCAGTACTTC. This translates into CASSKDPGPLGIEQYF.

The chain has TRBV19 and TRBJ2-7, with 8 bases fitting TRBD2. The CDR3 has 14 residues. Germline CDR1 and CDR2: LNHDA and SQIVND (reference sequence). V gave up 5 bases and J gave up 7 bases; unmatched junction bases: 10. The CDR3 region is CASSFGTRAEEQYF. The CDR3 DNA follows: TGTGCCAGTAGTTTCGGGACTAGGGCCGAGGAGCAGTACTTC.

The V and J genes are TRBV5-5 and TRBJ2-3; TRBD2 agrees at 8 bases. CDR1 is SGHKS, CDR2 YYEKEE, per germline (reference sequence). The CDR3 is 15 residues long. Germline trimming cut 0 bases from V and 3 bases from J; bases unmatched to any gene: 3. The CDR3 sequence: CASSLVASGTDTQYF. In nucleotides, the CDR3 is TGTGCCAGCAGCTTGGTTGCTAGCGGGACAGATACGCAGTATTTT.

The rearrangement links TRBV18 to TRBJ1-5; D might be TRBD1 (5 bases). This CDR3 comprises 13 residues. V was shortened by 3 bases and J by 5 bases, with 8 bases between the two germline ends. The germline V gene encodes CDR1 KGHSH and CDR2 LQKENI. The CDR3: CASSPTGDQPQHF. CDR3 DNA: TGTGCCAGCTCACCCACGGGGGATCAGCCCCAGCATTTT.

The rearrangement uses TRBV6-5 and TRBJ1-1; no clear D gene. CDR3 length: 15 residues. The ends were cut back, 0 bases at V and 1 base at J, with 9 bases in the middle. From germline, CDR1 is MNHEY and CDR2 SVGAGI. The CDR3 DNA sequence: TGTGCCAGCAGTTACTCGATTAACTCGAACACTGAAGCTTTCTTT. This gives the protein CASSYSINSNTEAFF.